One and the same sample provided the 30 T cell receptor beta chains below, sequenced in a study of T cell repertoires in cytomegalovirus infection. Their antigen targets remain unknown. TCRdb reprocessed the reads with MiXCR, giving one entry per CDR3 protein. Of around 710,000 distinct CDR3 sequences listed, under 35% were seen once; the top ten hold about an eighth. This sample comprised cultured CD8+ T cells from PBMCs, obtained from culture after CMV antigen stimulation. These TCRs come from a human donor in good health (CMV status not recorded). Some clones in this sample may be carry-over from other donors' samples.

The chain is built from TRBV6-5 and TRBJ2-5, with D tentatively TRBD2 (7 bases). The ends were cut back, 0 bases at V and 5 bases at J, with 13 bases in the middle. Germline V gene data show CDR1 as MNHEY and CDR2 as SVGAGI. The CDR3 length is 15 residues. The CDR3 DNA is TGTGCCAGCAGTTACTCGGGGGGGGCGAGGGAGACCCAGTACTTC. It is translated as CASSYSGGARETQYF.

This clonotype was counted between two and nine times. The rearrangement links TRBV9 to TRBJ2-4, with D perhaps assigned TRBD1 or TRBD2 (5 bases each). V lost 4 bases and J 7 bases, leaving 24 bases between the germline ends. There are 17 residues in the CDR3. Germline V CDR1 and CDR2: SGDLS, YYNGEE. CDR3 region: CASSSGTGAPHGNIQYF. The CDR3, as DNA: TGTGCCAGCAGCTCGGGGACCGGGGCCCCCCACGGGAACATTCAGTACTTC.

The V call is TRBV27, the J call TRBJ1-5, with D perhaps TRBD1 (6 bases). The CDR3 runs 17 residues. Germline V lookup: CDR1 MNHEY, CDR2 SMNVEV (reference sequence). V shed 1 base and J shed 1 base, with 14 bases lying between them. CDR3 amino acids: CASSLLRPGVSNQPQHF. CDR3 sequence (DNA): TGTGCCAGCAGTTTATTGAGGCCAGGGGTGAGCAATCAGCCCCAGCATTTT.

The chain employs TRBV6-5 and TRBJ2-1; D is undetermined. The germline V and J ends were trimmed by 0 bases and 0 bases, with 9 bases remaining between them. CDR1 and CDR2 from the germline V gene are MNHEY and SVGAGI. The CDR3 covers 16 residues. The CDR3 DNA reads as TGTGCCAGCAGTTACTCCCACTTAAGCTCCTACAATGAGCAGTTCTTC. Amino acid sequence: CASSYSHLSSYNEQFF.

The genes are TRBV6-1 and TRBJ2-5; TRBD2 might be the D (5 bases). Germline V CDR1 and CDR2: MNHNS, SASEGT. V was trimmed by 4 bases and J by 1 base, leaving 7 bases between them. This CDR3 comprises 13 residues. CDR3 nucleotide sequence: TGTGCCAGCAGTGTGGACTTCCAAGAGACCCAGTACTTC. Its translation is CASSVDFQETQYF.

A single count supports this clonotype. The genes are TRBV27 and TRBJ2-2; D is ambiguous. Deletions cut 8 bases from V and 6 bases from J, with 7 bases between. This CDR3 has 11 residues. Germline CDR1 is MNHEY and CDR2 is SMNVEV (reference sequence). This CDR3 reads CASAVAGELFF. The CDR3, as DNA: TGTGCCAGCGCCGTGGCCGGGGAGCTGTTTTTT.

This clonotype was counted many times. The genes are TRBV7-6 and TRBJ2-7, with 9 bases fitting TRBD1. With V trimmed by 5 bases and J by 3 bases, 8 bases remained unmatched. CDR3 length: 15 residues. Germline CDR1 is SGHVS and CDR2 is FNYEAQ. The CDR3 is CASSIGTGNYYEQYF. CDR3 in DNA: TGTGCCAGCAGCATCGGGACAGGGAATTACTACGAGCAGTACTTC.

A few counts support this clonotype. This chain joins TRBV12-3 or TRBV12-4 and TRBJ2-3; 9 bases line up with TRBD2. This CDR3 has 16 residues. With 4 bases clipped from V and 1 base from J, the junction kept 6 bases outside the gene matches. CDR3 DNA: TGTGCCAGCAGTTCCGAGCGGGGGGATGGCACAGATACGCAGTATTTT. Translation gives CASSSERGDGTDTQYF.

The chain employs TRBV6-6 and TRBJ1-1; D unclear. V lost 4 bases, J lost 5 bases, and 20 bases lay in between. Germline-derived CDR1 and CDR2 are MNHNY and SVGAGI (reference sequence). This CDR3 spans 16 amino acids. The CDR3 sequence is CASSSSPGPMGTEAFF. The DNA of the CDR3 is TGTGCCAGCAGTTCCTCCCCCGGGCCGATGGGAACTGAAGCTTTCTTT.

Comments on this clonotype: A much larger clone is a single base away; this may be a read error. The gene calls are TRBV7-8 and TRBJ1-1, with TRBD1 matching 9 bases. Trimming at V came to 5 bases and at J to 0 bases, leaving 4 bases not matched to a gene. CDR1 and CDR2 (germline): SGHVS, FQNEAQ. The CDR3 spans 15 residues. The CDR3 coding sequence is TGTGCCAGCAGCGGGGGGACAGGGATGAACACTGAAGCTTTCTTT. It codes for CASSGGTGMNTEAFF.

The sample holds a few counts of this clonotype. The V call is TRBV7-6, the J call TRBJ2-1, with 9 bases lining up with TRBD2. Losses at the gene ends were 5 bases for V and 4 bases for J; bases not matched to a gene: 6. CDR1 SGHVS and CDR2 FNYEAQ come from the germline V gene. The CDR3 length is 15 residues. CDR3 sequence: CASSVLLAGYNEQFF. The CDR3 coding sequence is TGTGCCAGCAGCGTCCTCCTAGCGGGGTACAATGAGCAGTTCTTC.

The chain joins TRBV9 to TRBJ2-6; TRBD1 matches 9 bases. The CDR3 runs 17 residues. Germline values: CDR1 SGDLS, CDR2 YYNGEE. With 3 bases clipped from V and 3 bases from J, the junction kept 7 bases outside the gene matches. DNA for the CDR3: TGTGCCAGCAGCGCGTCCCGGGACAGGGTTGGGGCCAACGTCCTGACTTTC. As protein: CASSASRDRVGANVLTF. Using reference TRBV9 and TRBJ2-6 for the parts outside the CDR3, the full variable domain is DSGVTQTPKHLITATGQRVTLRCSPRSGDLSVYWYQQSLDQGLQFLIQYYNGEERAKGNILERFSAQQFPDLHSELNLSSLELGDSALYFCASSASRDRVGANVLTFGAGSRLTVL.

V and J are TRBV6-2 or TRBV6-3 and TRBJ2-7, with D uncertain. CDR1 is MNHEY and CDR2 is SVGEGT in the germline V gene. The CDR3 is 12 residues long. Trimming took off 8 bases at V and 4 bases at J, with 12 bases between the two ends. The chain's CDR3 is CASGRSRYEQYF. The CDR3 nucleotides read TGTGCCAGCGGGCGAAGTCGGTACGAGCAGTACTTC.

A few counts support this clonotype. Here the CDR3 DNA reads TGTGCCAGCAGTTTGTACGCCTACACTGAAGCTTTCTTT. Protein sequence: CASSLYAYTEAFF. The chain couples TRBV27 to TRBJ1-1; D ambiguous. The V gene lost 3 bases and the J gene lost 3 bases, with 8 bases spanning the gap. Germline V gene sequence: CDR1 MNHEY, CDR2 SMNVEV (reference sequence). The CDR3 covers 13 residues.

This chain uses TRBV7-3 with TRBJ2-5; 7 nucleotides align to TRBD2. Trimming at V came to 0 bases and at J to 1 base, leaving 2 bases not matched to a gene. Looked up from germline, CDR1 is SGHTA and CDR2 is FQGTGA. The CDR3 totals 15 residues. CDR3 in DNA: TGTGCCAGCAGCTTAACGGGGGGGGGCCAAGAGACCCAGTACTTC. Translating gives CASSLTGGGQETQYF.

In this sample, this clonotype turned up a few times. The rearrangement joins TRBV19 to TRBJ1-1; D unclear. Germline loops: CDR1 LNHDA, CDR2 SQIVND (reference sequence). V shed 7 bases and J shed 2 bases, with 11 bases lying between them. The CDR3 runs to 13 residues. The CDR3 sequence is CASTPTSNTEAFF. The DNA of the CDR3 is TGTGCCAGTACCCCAACCTCAAACACTGAAGCTTTCTTT.

The chain employs TRBV7-9 and TRBJ1-4; D ambiguous. V was cut by 5 bases and J by 0 bases, with 10 bases left in between. The CDR3 is 15 amino acids. CDR1 SEHNR and CDR2 FQNEAQ come from the germline V gene (reference sequence). CDR3 coding DNA: TGTGCCAGCAGCCCACTCACAGCAACTAATGAAAAACTGTTTTTT. It translates to CASSPLTATNEKLFF.

The chain carries TRBV7-4 and TRBJ2-4; D unresolved. Per germline, CDR1 SGHVT and CDR2 SQSDAQ. Trimming pared 2 bases from V and 8 bases from J, leaving 10 bases between. CDR3 length equals 13 residues. CDR3 sequence: CASSLKGGDIQYF. The DNA of the CDR3 is TGTGCCAGCAGCTTAAAGGGTGGAGACATTCAGTACTTC.

The V and J genes are TRBV12-3 or TRBV12-4 and TRBJ1-5; D not resolved. The CDR3 length is 14 residues. Trimming stripped 6 bases from V and 6 bases from J, with 15 bases between. The CDR3 is CASSLRGWGQPQHF. As DNA, the CDR3 is TGTGCCAGCAGCTTAAGAGGGTGGGGTCAGCCCCAGCATTTT.

This clonotype was counted only a few times. The chain employs TRBV7-8 and TRBJ2-2, with TRBD1 matching over 7 bases. Unmatched junction bases numbered 6, after V lost 1 base and J lost 7 bases. Germline V gene lookup returns CDR1 SGHVS and CDR2 FQNEAQ. The CDR3 extends over 15 amino acids. The CDR3 coding sequence is TGTGCCAGCAGCTTAGACCGACAGGGACACGGGGAGCTGTTTTTT. As protein: CASSLDRQGHGELFF.

V gene TRBV9 combines with J gene TRBJ2-3; D might be TRBD1 (5 bases). This CDR3 region has 15 residues. Germline V gives CDR1 SGDLS, CDR2 YYNGEE. The germline V and J ends were trimmed by 7 bases and 1 base, with 16 bases remaining between them. The CDR3 protein is CASGPLVGRTDTQYF. The CDR3 DNA reads TGTGCCAGCGGGCCCCTGGTGGGGCGCACAGATACGCAGTATTTT.

The chain combines TRBV19 with TRBJ2-2; D call uncertain. The germline V and J ends were trimmed by 1 base and 6 bases, with 9 bases remaining between them. The germline CDR1 and CDR2 sequences are LNHDA and SQIVND (reference sequence). This CDR3 is built from 14 residues. The CDR3 DNA reads as TGTGCCAGTAGTATAGGGTACGAACCCGGGGAGCTGTTTTTT. Translating gives CASSIGYEPGELFF. The whole variable domain, filled in from reference TRBV19 and TRBJ2-2, reads DGGITQSPKYLFRKEGQNVTLSCEQNLNHDAMYWYRQDPGQGLRLIYYSQIVNDFQKGDIAEGYSVSREKKESFPLTVTSAQKNPTAFYLCASSIGYEPGELFFGEGSRLTVL.

There are many counts of this clonotype. The V call is TRBV11-2, the J call TRBJ2-3; D is unclear. V was cut by 2 bases and J by 0 bases, with 12 bases left in between. The CDR3 totals 16 residues. Germline CDR1 SGHAT, CDR2 FQNNGV. CDR3 nucleotide sequence: TGTGCCAGCAGCTTACGTCGTGGGAAGAGCACAGATACGCAGTATTTT. This gives the protein CASSLRRGKSTDTQYF.

This clonotype was found a few times. The genes are TRBV10-1 and TRBJ1-5; maybe TRBD1 (5 bases). CDR3 size: 14 residues. Trimming took 4 bases from V and 2 from J, leaving 9 bases between them. From germline, CDR1 is WNHNN and CDR2 SYGVQD (reference sequence). CDR3 region: CASSAGPGNQPQHF. The CDR3 DNA reads as TGCGCCAGCAGTGCGGGGCCCGGCAATCAGCCCCAGCATTTT.

This clonotype was picked up a small number of times. The chain uses TRBV7-9 and TRBJ1-2; D possibly corresponds to TRBD1 (5 bases). CDR1 is SEHNR, CDR2 FQNEAQ, per germline (reference sequence). The V and J ends lost 1 base and 3 bases respectively, with 12 bases between them. The CDR3 has 15 amino acids. DNA for the CDR3: TGTGCCAGCAGCTTAGTGGGACTGGGAGACTATGGCTACACCTTC. Translated: CASSLVGLGDYGYTF.

This clonotype was counted a single time. CDR3 region: CASSTSNTGELFF. The CDR3 nucleotides are TGCGCCAGCAGCACGAGTAACACCGGGGAGCTGTTTTTT. The chain links TRBV4-1 to TRBJ2-2; no definite D call. V lost 5 bases, J lost 2 bases, and 6 bases lay in between. CDR3 length: 13 residues. Germline CDR1 and CDR2: MGHRA and YSYEKL.

The chain links TRBV7-9 to TRBJ1-2; D unresolved. The CDR3 loop spans 13 amino acids. Germline V gives CDR1 SEHNR, CDR2 FQNEAQ (reference sequence). The V and J ends lost 5 bases and 2 bases respectively, with 9 bases between them. The CDR3 DNA reads as TGTGCCAGCAGCCCGCCCGAGAACTATGGCTACACCTTC. Translation: CASSPPENYGYTF.

The chain links TRBV28 to TRBJ1-1; D remains unclear. Germline V gives CDR1 MDHEN, CDR2 SYDVKM. V gave up 6 bases and J gave up 1 base, with 12 bases separating them. The CDR3 is made up of 14 amino acids. CDR3 sequence (DNA): TGTGCCAGCAGGCTCGACGAGGCGAACACTGAAGCTTTCTTT. This codes for CASRLDEANTEAFF.

At least ten counts were recorded for this clonotype. The rearrangement uses TRBV7-8 and TRBJ2-7, with D possibly matching TRBD2 (6 bases). The CDR3 totals 14 residues. The V and J ends lost 4 bases and 6 bases respectively, with 16 bases between them. CDR1 and CDR2 (germline): SGHVS, FQNEAQ. In DNA, the CDR3 is TGTGCCAGCAGCTCGGACTATTTAGGAGGCGAGCAGTACGTC. This gives the protein CASSSDYLGGEQYV.

This clonotype was observed a single time. The V and J genes are TRBV6-6 and TRBJ1-4; D is uncertain. Germline values: CDR1 MNHNY, CDR2 SVGAGI (reference sequence). This CDR3 has 15 residues. The V gene lost 2 bases and the J gene lost 3 bases, with 10 bases spanning the gap. The CDR3, as DNA: TGTGCCAGCAGTTACGTCCGGGCGTCTAATGAAAAACTGTTTTTT. Translation: CASSYVRASNEKLFF.